The 30 T cell receptor beta chains given below trace back to one sample, sequenced in a study of T cell repertoires in cytomegalovirus infection. Via MiXCR, TCRdb re-called the reads, giving one row per CDR3 protein. Among about 700,000 distinct CDR3 sequences listed, roughly 33% were seen once. No antigen has been assigned to these receptors. The input for sequencing was cultured PBMCs, taken from culture after CMV antigen stimulation. The source of these receptors is a human donor in good health (CMV status not recorded). Some clones in this sample may be carry-over from other donors' samples.

This clonotype appeared a single time. V usage is TRBV19 and J usage is TRBJ2-7; 12 bases line up with TRBD2. From germline, CDR1 is LNHDA and CDR2 SQIVND (reference sequence). The ends lost 8 bases at V and 3 bases at J; junction bases unmatched: 8. The CDR3 is made up of 15 amino acids. In DNA, the CDR3 is TGTGCCAGTCGCCTTCGACTAGCGGGAGACTACGAGCAGTACTTC. It codes for CASRLRLAGDYEQYF.

This clonotype was detected a few times. V is TRBV6-1 and J is TRBJ2-1; D is unclear. The CDR3 covers 14 residues. V lost 3 bases, J lost 5 bases, and 11 bases lay in between. From germline, CDR1 is MNHNS and CDR2 SASEGT. In DNA form, the CDR3 reads TGTGCCAGCAGTGATAGTCAGAAAAACAATGAGCAGTTCTTC. Residues: CASSDSQKNNEQFF.

The V call is TRBV25-1, the J call TRBJ1-5; weak D call: TRBD1 (5 bases). Trimming removed 6 bases from V and 2 bases from J, with 23 bases in between. The CDR3 sequence is 18 residues long. Germline CDR1 MGHDK, CDR2 SYGVNS. In nucleotides, the CDR3 is TGTGCCAGCAGCCCATCCCGGGGGTCGGTCTTCGGCAATCAGCCCCAGCATTTT. Translating it yields CASSPSRGSVFGNQPQHF. The whole variable domain, remainder taken from reference TRBV25-1 and TRBJ1-5, is EADIYQTPRYLVIGTGKKITLECSQTMGHDKMYWYQQDPGMELHLIHYSYGVNSTEKGDLSSESTVSRIRTEHFPLTLESARPSHTSQYLCASSPSRGSVFGNQPQHFGDGTRLSIL.

This clonotype was observed a handful of times. This rearrangement joins TRBV18 to TRBJ1-1, with 12 bases that match TRBD1. The V gene's germline CDR1 is KGHSH and CDR2 LQKENI. J gave up 4 bases and V 1 base, and 13 bases lay outside the gene matches. The CDR3 runs 19 residues. The CDR3 region is CASSPQQRDRGQGGTEAFF. DNA for the CDR3: TGTGCCAGCTCACCACAGCAACGGGACAGGGGGCAAGGGGGCACTGAAGCTTTCTTT.

The rearrangement uses TRBV9 and TRBJ2-1; TRBD2 aligns across 8 bases. V shed 0 bases, J shed 3 bases, and the junction held 2 bases outside the gene matches. Looked up from germline, CDR1 is SGDLS and CDR2 is YYNGEE. The CDR3 spans 15 residues. Here the CDR3 DNA reads TGTGCCAGCAGCGTAGGACGGGGGGGCTACAATGAGCAGTTCTTC. Translation gives CASSVGRGGYNEQFF.

This chain joins TRBV5-1 and TRBJ2-7; 13 positions match TRBD2. Germline CDR1 is SGHRS and CDR2 is YFSETQ. CDR3 length: 19 amino acids. After removal of 2 bases from V and 0 bases from J, the junction contained 11 bases not matched to a gene. The CDR3 nucleotides are TGCGCCAGCAGCTTCTCCGCAGGACTAGCGGGGGATCTCTCCTACGAGCAGTACTTC. Amino acid sequence: CASSFSAGLAGDLSYEQYF.

This clonotype was picked up a small number of times. This chain links TRBV12-3 or TRBV12-4 with TRBJ1-2; a possible D gene is TRBD1 (5 bases). The CDR3 runs 14 residues. V was trimmed by 1 base and J by 6 bases, leaving 12 bases between them. CDR3 sequence (DNA): TGTGCCAGCAGTTTAGGCTTCTTACAGGATGGCTACACCTTC. This gives the protein CASSLGFLQDGYTF.

The sample holds many counts of this clonotype. This sequence joins TRBV7-2 and TRBJ2-3, with D maybe TRBD1 (6 bases). The CDR3 spans 16 residues. Trimming cost V 4 bases and J 1 base, with 15 bases left between them. Germline V gene data show CDR1 as SGHTA and CDR2 as FQGNSA. The CDR3 loop reads CASSWDPQGRTDTQYF. For the CDR3, the DNA is TGTGCCAGCAGCTGGGACCCACAGGGCCGCACAGATACGCAGTATTTT.

This rearrangement joins TRBV7-2 to TRBJ1-2, with D hard to call. Germline values: CDR1 SGHTA, CDR2 FQGNSA. This CDR3 comprises 15 residues. Deletions cut 5 bases from V and 8 bases from J, with 21 bases between. For the CDR3, the DNA is TGTGCCAGCAGCCCGCGGGCCTTCCCTGGCTTGGGCTACACCTTC. This gives the protein CASSPRAFPGLGYTF.

The chain links TRBV24-1 to TRBJ1-1; D is perhaps TRBD1 (5 bases). V dropped 4 bases and J dropped 6 bases, with 17 bases sitting between them. This CDR3 has 15 amino acids. Germline V gene data show CDR1 as KGHDR and CDR2 as SFDVKD. The CDR3 protein is CATSDRGTREPEAFF. As DNA, the CDR3 is TGTGCCACCAGTGACCGTGGGACCCGTGAACCTGAAGCTTTCTTT.

This sequence joins TRBV19 and TRBJ2-3; 9 bases fit TRBD2. Germline loops: CDR1 LNHDA, CDR2 SQIVND (reference sequence). The CDR3 length is 16 residues. The V segment lost 2 bases and the J segment 3 bases; nucleotides outside the gene matches: 6. The CDR3 protein is CASSIIGGGVTDTQYF. The CDR3 nucleotides are TGTGCCAGTAGTATAATTGGCGGGGGGGTTACAGATACGCAGTATTTT.

The chain couples TRBV7-2 to TRBJ2-1; D unresolved. Germline V gene lookup returns CDR1 SGHTA and CDR2 FQGNSA. V was clipped by 3 bases and J by 1 base, with 7 bases between them. CDR3 length: 14 residues. The CDR3 DNA reads TGTGCCAGCAGCTTGAGTTCATCCTACAATGAGCAGTTCTTC. Its protein product is CASSLSSSYNEQFF.

This chain joins TRBV4-3 and TRBJ2-1, with unresolved D. Germline V gene data show CDR1 as LGHNA and CDR2 as YSLEER. V dropped 1 base and J dropped 3 bases, with 10 bases sitting between them. CDR3 length equals 15 residues. CDR3 in DNA: TGCGCCAGCAGCCAAGGGGATCTTAGCTACAATGAGCAGTTCTTC. Translating it yields CASSQGDLSYNEQFF.

This clonotype was counted ten times or more. The chain carries TRBV7-2 and TRBJ2-1; 10 positions match TRBD2. Trimming removed 5 bases from V and 2 bases from J; junction bases left unmatched: 12. CDR3 length equals 18 residues. CDR1 is SGHTA, CDR2 FQGNSA, per germline. The chain's CDR3 is CASSLIRPGLAPYNEQFF. Here the CDR3 DNA reads TGTGCCAGCAGCCTTATCAGACCGGGACTAGCGCCCTACAATGAGCAGTTCTTC.

The DNA of the CDR3 is TGTGCCACCAGCCCCTACGAAGGGGCGGCCAGTGGCTACACCTTC. This encodes CATSPYEGAASGYTF. This sequence joins TRBV15 and TRBJ1-2, with D tentatively TRBD1 (5 bases). With 5 bases removed from V and 7 bases from J, the gap between germline ends came to 20 bases. CDR1 and CDR2 from the germline V gene are LNHNV and YYDKDF (reference sequence). The CDR3 covers 15 residues.

The rearrangement uses TRBV6-2 or TRBV6-3 and TRBJ2-1; perhaps TRBD2 as D (5 bases). V was cut by 10 bases and J by 3 bases, with 13 bases left in between. Germline assignment: CDR1 MNHEY and CDR2 SVGEGT. The CDR3 sequence is 13 residues long. CDR3 loop: CAITAAGYNEQFF. The CDR3 DNA reads as TGTGCCATAACAGCGGCGGGCTACAATGAGCAGTTCTTC.

V usage is TRBV5-6 and J usage is TRBJ1-1; D not resolved. Germline CDR1 SGHDT, CDR2 YYEEEE. This CDR3 comprises 16 residues. Trimming removed 4 bases at V and 7 bases at J, with 23 bases between. Here the CDR3 reads CASSRRPDGFTFEAFF. For the CDR3, the DNA is TGTGCCAGCAGCCGACGGCCCGATGGGTTTACGTTTGAAGCTTTCTTT.

The chain links TRBV6-1 to TRBJ2-1; tentatively, D is TRBD2 (5 bases). Per the germline V gene, CDR1 is MNHNS and CDR2 is SASEGT. The CDR3 length is 12 residues. V dropped 5 bases and J dropped 10 bases, with 12 bases sitting between them. CDR3 DNA sequence: TGTGCCAGCAGTTTACCTAGCCGCGAGCAGTTCTTC. Translation: CASSLPSREQFF.

This clonotype showed up just a few times. The chain combines TRBV2 with TRBJ1-3, with a tentative D call TRBD1 (6 bases). Trimming took off 2 bases at V and 2 bases at J, with 19 bases between the two ends. Looked up from germline, CDR1 is SNHLY and CDR2 is FYNNEI. This CDR3 is built from 18 residues. For the CDR3, the DNA is TGTGCCAGCAGTGAAAAAGGAGACACAGGGAAACCTGGAAACACCATATATTTT. Translation gives CASSEKGDTGKPGNTIYF.

The chain has TRBV7-9 and TRBJ1-2, with 8 positions matching TRBD1. Germline V gives CDR1 SEHNR, CDR2 FQNEAQ (reference sequence). The length of the CDR3 is 14 residues. J was trimmed by 7 bases and V by 0 bases; bases with no gene match: 4. The CDR3 protein is CASSLASQGAGYTF. The CDR3 bases are TGTGCCAGCAGCTTAGCATCCCAGGGGGCTGGCTACACCTTC.

This clonotype was recorded a few times. The chain links TRBV4-1 to TRBJ1-1; D not certain. The germline gives CDR1 MGHRA, CDR2 YSYEKL. Trimming took off 1 base at V and 0 bases at J, with 9 bases between the two ends. This CDR3 is 15 amino acids long. The CDR3 DNA reads TGCGCCAGCAGCCAAGCTGCGTTGATGAACACTGAAGCTTTCTTT. As protein: CASSQAALMNTEAFF.

The chain uses TRBV10-3 and TRBJ2-1, with D perhaps given as TRBD1 or TRBD2 (5 bases each). This CDR3 is 14 amino acids long. Trimming took 4 bases from V and 5 from J, leaving 12 bases between them. Germline loops: CDR1 ENHRY, CDR2 SYGVKD. CDR3 residues: CAISVSGLNNEQFF. The CDR3 DNA follows: TGTGCCATCAGTGTCTCGGGGCTTAACAATGAGCAGTTCTTC.

V is TRBV6-5 and J is TRBJ2-1, with 7 bases lining up with TRBD2. The CDR3 spans 15 residues. Trimming removed 7 bases from V and 3 bases from J; junction bases left unmatched: 9. The germline CDR1 and CDR2 sequences are MNHEY and SVGAGI. The CDR3 loop is CASKRAGGSYNEQFF. CDR3 DNA sequence: TGTGCCAGCAAACGAGCCGGCGGGAGCTACAATGAGCAGTTCTTC.

This chain uses TRBV7-2 with TRBJ2-7; D not resolved. Germline V gene data show CDR1 as SGHTA and CDR2 as FQGNSA. The CDR3 consists of 14 residues. V lost 2 bases to trimming and J lost 4 bases, with 12 bases between them. CDR3 nucleotides: TGTGCCAGCAGCTTACCGGGCGGCCCATACGAGCAGTACTTC. Its translation is CASSLPGGPYEQYF.

This clonotype was seen a single time. V gene TRBV6-2 or TRBV6-3 combines with J gene TRBJ2-7; 12 bases align to TRBD2. V shed 4 bases and J 10 bases; nucleotides not matched to a gene: 8. The CDR3 has 14 residues. The V gene's germline CDR1 is MNHEY and CDR2 SVGEGT. The CDR3 bases are TGTGCCAGCAGTTTTTCGACTAGCGGGAGCCGTCAGTACTTC. Its protein product is CASSFSTSGSRQYF.

In its sample, this clonotype was seen once. The J gene is TRBJ2-3, the V gene TRBV12-3 or TRBV12-4; D ambiguous. Trimming pared 4 bases from V and 6 bases from J, leaving 11 bases between. The CDR3 loop spans 13 amino acids. CDR3 sequence reads: CASSSAVRDTQYF. CDR3 bases: TGTGCCAGCAGTTCGGCCGTTCGGGATACGCAGTATTTT.

This clonotype appeared a few times. This sequence joins TRBV6-2 or TRBV6-3 and TRBJ2-3, with a possible D match to TRBD2 (5 bases). Trimming took 5 bases from V and 8 from J, leaving 20 bases between them. Germline values: CDR1 MNHEY, CDR2 SVGEGT. The CDR3 is 15 amino acids. For the CDR3, the DNA is TGTGCCAGCAGTCAGCGGACCTCTCTCCCGTTTACGCAGTATTTT. Its translation is CASSQRTSLPFTQYF.

This clonotype was recorded a few times. V and J are TRBV7-6 and TRBJ2-3; the D is unclear. This CDR3 region has 12 residues. Between the trimmed V and J ends, which lost 7 bases and 5 bases, there was a span of 10 bases. Germline V gene lookup returns CDR1 SGHVS and CDR2 FNYEAQ. The CDR3 bases are TGTGCCAGCACCAGATACGGAGATACGCAGTATTTT. This translates into CASTRYGDTQYF.

The chain links TRBV12-3 or TRBV12-4 to TRBJ1-5; D might be TRBD1 (5 bases). Trimming took off 0 bases at V and 8 bases at J, with 11 bases between the two ends. The CDR3 totals 14 residues. The CDR3 DNA sequence: TGTGCCAGCAGTTTAGCGGGGGGATATGAGCCCCAGCATTTT. Amino acids: CASSLAGGYEPQHF.

The V gene is TRBV5-8, the J gene TRBJ1-5, with a weak D call TRBD1 (5 bases). The germline V gene encodes CDR1 SGHTS and CDR2 YDEGEE. The CDR3 has 15 amino acids. V was trimmed by 2 bases and J by 9 bases, leaving 18 bases between them. CDR3 in amino acids: CASSFIQTGLTPQHF. CDR3 in DNA: TGTGCCAGCAGCTTCATTCAAACAGGACTTACGCCCCAGCATTTT. The full variable domain, its missing parts supplied by reference TRBV5-8 and TRBJ1-5, is EAGVTQSPTHLIKTRGQQATLRCSPISGHTSVYWYQQALGLGLQFLLWYDEGEERNRGNFPPRFSGRQFPNYSSELNVNALELEDSALYLCASSFIQTGLTPQHFGDGTRLSIL.